This T cell receptor (beta chain) was observed in a study of cytomegalovirus exposure and HLA in healthy donors. Points from the study as a whole: In vitro data verified a few CMV-associated chains as specific for CMV antigens.

Of note for this clone: What it recognizes is unknown.

The CDR3 totals 14 residues. Germline V CDR1 and CDR2: SSHAT, FNYEAQ (reference sequence). Trimming cost V 5 bases and J 1 base; bases outside gene matches: 2. Clones were sequenced by immunoSEQ multiplex PCR, and TCRdb holds only the in-frame ones, with some missing. The sample has under 60,000 clones, roughly 85% seen once. Sequencing was done on a sample of PBMCs. The TCR sequence derives from a woman aged 25 to 39 in good health and CMV-seronegative. V gene TRBV7-7 combines with J gene TRBJ2-5; 9 nucleotides align to TRBD1. The CDR3 loop is CASSAQGAQETQYF. The CDR3 nucleotides read TGTGCCAGCAGCGCACAGGGGGCCCAAGAGACCCAGTACTTC. Filled out from reference TRBV7-7 and TRBJ2-5, the complete variable domain reads GAGVSQSPRYKVTKRGQDVTLRCDPISSHATLYWYQQALGQGPEFLTYFNYEAQPDKSGLPSDRFSAERPEGSISTLTIQRTEQRDSAMYRCASSAQGAQETQYFGPGTRLLVL.